The present TCR beta chain was sequenced within a study of CD8+CD57+ T cells in acquired aplastic anemia. The CDR3 consists of 17 residues. Trimming removed 0 bases from V and 5 bases from J; junction bases left unmatched: 9. Germline CDR1 is SGHTA and CDR2 is FQGNSA. CDR3 and TCR beta VDJ profiling relied on a genomic DNA template. Each CDR3 protein gets one entry after TCRdb re-called the reads with MiXCR. The profile shows hundreds of thousands of distinct CDR3 sequences, just under 70% of them singletons. The sample comprised sorted CD4+, CD8+, or CD8+CD57+ T cells (not recorded which) from PBMCs. This TCR came from a human donor in good health, serving as a control. The chain recombines TRBV7-2 with TRBJ2-5; TRBD1 aligns across 10 bases. The CDR3 DNA is TGTGCCAGCAGCTTAGCTCCCGGGACAGGGGCCTACGAGACCCAGTACTTC. This codes for CASSLAPGTGAYETQYF.